This paragraph covers one T cell receptor beta chain sequence. Assay: immunoSEQ multiplex PCR; the TCRdb copy retains only in-frame clones and omits some. The table lists around 95,000 clones, 85% of them singletons, with around 15% in the top ten. This sample was included in a study of blood T cell repertoires in COVID-19. Study-level background: The origin of the acute and convalescent COVID-19 samples was the United States, Italy and Spain. In each case, the material was cDNA or gDNA derived from T cells, B-cell-depleted T cells, or PBMCs.

This CDR3 has 15 residues. Deletions cut 0 bases from V and 8 bases from J, with 13 bases between. The germline V gene encodes CDR1 MNHEY and CDR2 SVGAGI. The J gene is TRBJ1-4, the V gene TRBV6-5; a weak D match, TRBD1 (6 bases). The sequence derives from a man over 45 with active or convalescent COVID-19. Sequencing input: peripheral blood. CDR3 nucleotide sequence: TGTGCCAGCAGTTACTCGACGGGACAAGGGGAAAAACTGTTTTTT. Amino acid sequence: CASSYSTGQGEKLFF.